One sample yielded the 23 T cell receptor beta chains listed below, sequenced in a study of blood T cells in healthy people across ages. A second PCR of 7 to 11 cycles used a sample-barcoded 5' primer and a J-beta primer mix. TCRdb ran MiXCR on the 5' RACE reads and lists one entry per CDR3 protein. The sample records about 780,000 distinct CDR3 sequences, about half being singletons. The sequencing sample was made of blood. The receptors were sampled from a man aged 80 or over in good health.

Comments on this clonotype: One end of the junction fails to match germline, which may point to a read error. The J gene is TRBJ2-1, the V gene TRBV12-3 or TRBV12-4; a weak D match, TRBD2 (6 bases). The CDR3 covers 15 residues. The DNA of the CDR3 is TGTGCCAGCAGTGGTACGGGGGATAGGCACAATGGGCAGTTCTTC. It encodes CASSGTGDRHNGQFF.

In its sample, this clonotype was seen a few times. The rearrangement links TRBV5-1 to TRBJ2-5; D possibly corresponds to TRBD2 (6 bases). This CDR3 region has 14 residues. V was trimmed by 0 bases and J by 5 bases, leaving 11 bases between them. Per germline, CDR1 SGHRS and CDR2 YFSETQ. As DNA, the CDR3 is TGCGCCAGCAGCTTGGCCCTCGGGAGTGAGACCCAGTACTTC. Protein product: CASSLALGSETQYF.

The genes are TRBV20-1 and TRBJ2-3, with D possibly being TRBD2 (7 bases). Per germline, CDR1 DFQATT and CDR2 SNEGSKA (reference sequence). The CDR3 contains 14 residues. The germline V and J ends were trimmed by 2 bases and 4 bases, with 13 bases remaining between them. CDR3 in amino acids: CSARRGGSSDTQYF. CDR3 bases: TGCAGTGCTAGACGCGGGGGCAGTTCAGATACGCAGTATTTT.

The chain employs TRBV15 and TRBJ2-4; D gene unclear. The CDR3 has 14 amino acids. V gave up 8 bases and J gave up 8 bases, with 19 bases separating them. CDR1 is LNHNV, CDR2 YYDKDF, per germline (reference sequence). CDR3 coding DNA: TGTGCCACCTACCTCTGGTCACATGGGGACATTCAGTACTTC. Translating it yields CATYLWSHGDIQYF.

V gene TRBV6-6 combines with J gene TRBJ2-3; the match to TRBD2 covers 8 bases. Germline CDR1 is MNHNY and CDR2 is SVGAGI (reference sequence). J lost 0 bases, V lost 2 bases, and 7 bases had no gene match. The CDR3 extends over 17 amino acids. DNA for the CDR3: TGTGCCAGCAGTTACGAGCCTAGCGGGTCTAGCACAGATACGCAGTATTTT. Protein sequence: CASSYEPSGSSTDTQYF.

This clonotype turned up a few times. This chain links TRBV24-1 with TRBJ2-1; D perhaps matches TRBD2 (5 bases). The ends were cut back, 9 bases at V and 3 bases at J, with 17 bases in the middle. Per the germline V gene, CDR1 is KGHDR and CDR2 is SFDVKD. The CDR3 spans 15 residues. The CDR3 reads CATRAGDLIYNEQFF. CDR3 nucleotides: TGTGCCACCCGCGCGGGCGACTTAATCTACAATGAGCAGTTCTTC.

The chain couples TRBV12-3 or TRBV12-4 to TRBJ2-7, with D possibly being TRBD1 (5 bases). V lost 4 bases to trimming and J lost 2 bases, with 9 bases between them. This CDR3 is 13 amino acids long. CDR3 DNA: TGTGCCAGCAGTTCGACAGAAGCCTACGAGCAGTACTTC. Amino acid sequence: CASSSTEAYEQYF.

The chain recombines TRBV7-2 with TRBJ2-4; D is tentatively TRBD1 or TRBD2 (5 bases each). The J call may be incorrect, as the DNA end agrees better with TRBJ2-7. The CDR3 extends over 13 amino acids. CDR1 is SGHTA and CDR2 is FQGNSA in the germline V gene. The CDR3 loop is CASNRDGNYEQYF. The CDR3 bases are TGTGCCAGTAACCGGGACGGCAACTACGAGCAGTACTTC.

J is TRBJ2-2 and V is TRBV11-1; D could derive from TRBD1 or TRBD2 (5 bases each). Germline V gives CDR1 SGHAT, CDR2 FQDESV (reference sequence). CDR3 length equals 16 residues. V lost 1 base, J lost 5 bases, and 14 bases lay in between. This CDR3 reads CASSLEFGTRTGELFF. CDR3 DNA: TGTGCCAGCAGCTTAGAGTTCGGGACGAGAACCGGGGAGCTGTTTTTT. The whole variable domain, remainder taken from reference TRBV11-1 and TRBJ2-2, is EAEVAQSPRYKITEKSQAVAFWCDPISGHATLYWYRQILGQGPELLVQFQDESVVDDSQLPKDRFSAERLKGVDSTLKIQPAELGDSAMYLCASSLEFGTRTGELFFGEGSRLTVL.

This clonotype was counted only a few times. The chain is built from TRBV20-1 and TRBJ2-1; 11 positions agree with TRBD1. The CDR3 extends over 16 amino acids. Looked up from germline, CDR1 is DFQATT and CDR2 is SNEGSKA (reference sequence). Losses at the gene ends were 0 bases for V and 4 bases for J; bases not matched to a gene: 5. The CDR3 is CSAREVGTGGYNEQFF. The CDR3 DNA is TGCAGTGCTAGAGAGGTCGGGACAGGGGGGTACAATGAGCAGTTCTTC.

Points on this clonotype: Since a much larger clone is just one base distant, this may be a read error. The chain joins TRBV29-1 to TRBJ2-5, with a weak D call TRBD2 (5 bases). CDR1 and CDR2 (germline): SQVTM, ANQGSEA. V was shortened by 7 bases and J by 5 bases, with 11 bases between the two germline ends. The CDR3 covers 11 residues. CDR3 sequence reads: CSGGVRETQYF. CDR3 DNA sequence: TGCAGCGGGGGAGTTAGGGAGACCCAGTACTTC. Together with reference TRBV29-1 and TRBJ2-5, the CDR3 gives the full variable domain: SAVISQKPSRDICQRGTSLTIQCQVDSQVTMMFWYRQQPGQSLTLIATANQGSEATYESGFVIDKFPISRPNLTFSTLTVSNMSPEDSSIYLCSGGVRETQYFGPGTRLLVL.

The count of this clonotype is one. The chain carries TRBV6-6 and TRBJ1-5; 11 positions match TRBD1. The CDR3 extends over 15 amino acids. The J segment lost 6 bases and the V segment lost 5 bases, leaving 6 bases of the junction unmatched. CDR1 is MNHNY, CDR2 SVGAGI, per germline (reference sequence). The chain's CDR3 is CASSNRDRGFQPQHF. The CDR3 bases are TGTGCCAGCAGTAACCGGGACAGGGGGTTTCAGCCCCAGCATTTT.

This clonotype was observed a few times. The genes are TRBV27 and TRBJ2-7; D perhaps matches TRBD2 (5 bases). Looked up from germline, CDR1 is MNHEY and CDR2 is SMNVEV (reference sequence). CDR3 size: 15 residues. V lost 2 bases to trimming and J lost 0 bases, with 11 bases between them. Written as DNA, the CDR3 is TGTGCCAGCAGTTTAGCCCCGGAGGTCTCCTACGAGCAGTACTTC. This encodes CASSLAPEVSYEQYF.

V and J are TRBV6-2 or TRBV6-3 and TRBJ2-5, with 7 bases matching TRBD1. The J call may be in error: the DNA end matches TRBJ2-7 better. This CDR3 has 13 amino acids. CDR1 MNHEY and CDR2 SVGEGT come from the germline V gene. CDR3 sequence reads: CASRQGLDNEQYF. CDR3 DNA sequence: TGTGCCAGCAGACAGGGGCTGGACAACGAGCAGTACTTC.

The chain is built from TRBV20-1 and TRBJ2-7; TRBD2 matches at 10 bases. Germline values: CDR1 DFQATT, CDR2 SNEGSKA (reference sequence). The CDR3 spans 13 residues. V was clipped by 5 bases and J by 2 bases; unmatched bases: 3. CDR3 sequence reads: CSALTSGTYEQYF. For the CDR3, the DNA is TGCAGTGCTCTTACTAGCGGGACCTACGAGCAGTACTTC.

Only one count was recorded for this clonotype. The genes are TRBV12-3 or TRBV12-4 and TRBJ2-1; 12 bases fit TRBD1. CDR3 length: 15 residues. The J segment lost 8 bases and the V segment lost 5 bases, leaving 7 bases of the junction unmatched. The CDR3 protein is CASSRGQGALDEQFF. As DNA, the CDR3 is TGTGCCAGCAGTAGGGGACAGGGGGCGCTGGATGAGCAGTTCTTC.

This clonotype came up many times. The J gene is TRBJ2-1, the V gene TRBV7-2; D unresolved. Trimming pared 5 bases from V and 7 bases from J, leaving 6 bases between. In germline, CDR1 is SGHTA, CDR2 FQGNSA. CDR3 size: 11 residues. The CDR3 protein is CASSPMNEQFF. The CDR3 bases are TGTGCCAGCAGCCCCATGAATGAGCAGTTCTTC.

This sequence joins TRBV20-1 and TRBJ2-1; either TRBD1 or TRBD2 may supply D (7 bases each). There are 14 residues in the CDR3. The germline V and J ends were trimmed by 4 bases and 12 bases, with 22 bases remaining between them. The germline CDR1 and CDR2 sequences are DFQATT and SNEGSKA (reference sequence). The CDR3 bases are TGCAGTGCTACCAGGGGGGGCGAGGTCCATGGGCAGTTCTTC. This encodes CSATRGGEVHGQFF.

This clonotype has only a few counts. The gene calls are TRBV20-1 and TRBJ2-7; tentatively, D is TRBD2 (6 bases). V was cut by 5 bases and J by 2 bases, with 16 bases left in between. The CDR3 has 14 residues. CDR1 and CDR2 from the germline V gene are DFQATT and SNEGSKA (reference sequence). CDR3 sequence reads: CSAGMEGLPYEQYF. CDR3 bases: TGCAGTGCTGGGATGGAGGGGTTGCCCTACGAGCAGTACTTC.

The J gene is TRBJ1-2, the V gene TRBV14; weak D call: TRBD1 (6 bases). This CDR3 region has 18 residues. Germline V gene sequence: CDR1 SGHDN, CDR2 FVKESK. The germline V and J ends were trimmed by 4 bases and 4 bases, with 25 bases remaining between them. The CDR3 DNA reads as TGTGCCAGCAGCCCATTGGACAGCCTAATTACCCACGTCTATGGCTACACCTTC. Amino acid sequence: CASSPLDSLITHVYGYTF.

This clonotype came up many times. The chain recombines TRBV9 with TRBJ2-1; 7 nucleotides agree with TRBD1. Germline V gene data show CDR1 as SGDLS and CDR2 as YYNGEE. The CDR3 spans 14 residues. V trimming: 3 bases; J trimming: 4 bases; junction bases outside the gene matches: 4. The CDR3 region has the DNA TGTGCCAGCAGCGGACAGGGTACTTACAATGAGCAGTTCTTC. This encodes CASSGQGTYNEQFF.

The chain joins TRBV7-8 to TRBJ2-1, with TRBD1 identical over 8 bases. This CDR3 region has 13 residues. Germline loops: CDR1 SGHVS, CDR2 FQNEAQ. Trimming at V came to 6 bases and at J to 9 bases, leaving 7 bases not matched to a gene. DNA for the CDR3: TGTGCCAGCAGGCGGACAGGGCCCGGTGAGCAGTTCTTC. Its protein is CASRRTGPGEQFF.

In this sample, this clonotype turned up a few times. The CDR3 DNA reads TGTGCCAGCAGCTTAGCGGCCCCCGGGAGAGGGAACATTCAGTACTTC. This gives the protein CASSLAAPGRGNIQYF. The chain links TRBV7-8 to TRBJ2-5, with D possibly being TRBD2 (6 bases). The DNA end is more similar to TRBJ2-4, so the J call may be wrong. The CDR3 loop spans 16 amino acids. Germline values: CDR1 SGHVS, CDR2 FQNEAQ.